The clone carrying this T cell receptor beta chain showed up just a few times. Its target is not known. This sample stems from a study of T-cell memory formation after mild COVID-19. The V gene lost 0 bases and the J gene lost 7 bases, with 16 bases spanning the gap. The CDR3 length is 15 residues. The germline CDR1 and CDR2 sequences are SGDLS and YYNGEE. Barcoded TCR alpha and TCR beta cDNA libraries with UMIs came from 5'RACE using constant-segment primers. In TCRdb, the 5' RACE reads were re-called with MiXCR into one record per CDR3 protein. Among about 110,000 distinct CDR3 sequences listed, approximately 15% were seen once. General study points: Mostly located in CM and EM were contracting CD4+ clones, with contracting CD8+ clones located in EMRA. Clones that shrank (day 15 to 85) were balanced CD4/CD8, whereas later expanders leaned CD4+.

Sequenced input: PBMCs or a T cell subset sorted from them (not recorded which). This clonotype was obtained from an adult woman who had mild COVID-19 (a few samples of this study predate the infection). Cell type and time point are not known. The chain has TRBV9 and TRBJ1-2, with TRBD1 as a possible D gene (6 bases). The CDR3 DNA reads TGTGCCAGCAGCGTAGGACCAGGGGAAGGGGCTGGCTACACCTTC. Translating gives CASSVGPGEGAGYTF.